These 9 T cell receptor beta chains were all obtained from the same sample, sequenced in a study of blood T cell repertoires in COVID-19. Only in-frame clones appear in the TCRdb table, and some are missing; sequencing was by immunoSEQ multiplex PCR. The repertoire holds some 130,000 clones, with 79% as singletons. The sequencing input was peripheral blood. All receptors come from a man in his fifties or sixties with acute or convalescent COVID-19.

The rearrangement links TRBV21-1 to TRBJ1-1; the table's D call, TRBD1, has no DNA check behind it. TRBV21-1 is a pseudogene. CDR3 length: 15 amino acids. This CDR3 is CASSRTGGIGTEAFF. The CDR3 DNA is TGTGCCAGCAGCAGGACAGGGGGCATAGGGACTGAAGCTTTCTTT.

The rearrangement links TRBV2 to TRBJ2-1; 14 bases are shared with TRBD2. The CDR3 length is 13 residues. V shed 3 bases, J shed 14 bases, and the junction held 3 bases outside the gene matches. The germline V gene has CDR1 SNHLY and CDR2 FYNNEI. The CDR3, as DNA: TGTGCCAGCAGTGAGGGACTAGCGGGAGTGGAGTTCTTC. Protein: CASSEGLAGVEFF.

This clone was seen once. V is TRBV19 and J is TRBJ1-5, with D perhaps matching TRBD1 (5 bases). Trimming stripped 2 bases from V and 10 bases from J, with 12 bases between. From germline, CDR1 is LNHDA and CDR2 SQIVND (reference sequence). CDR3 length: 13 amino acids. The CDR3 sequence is CASSIPAGGPQHF. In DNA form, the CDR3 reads TGTGCCAGTAGTATACCGGCCGGGGGACCCCAGCATTTT.

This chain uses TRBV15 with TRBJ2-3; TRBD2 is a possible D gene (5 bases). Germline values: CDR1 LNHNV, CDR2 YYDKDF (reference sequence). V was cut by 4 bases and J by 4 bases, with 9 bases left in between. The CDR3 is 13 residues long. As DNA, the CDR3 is TGTGCCACCAGCAAGGGAGTGGCAGATACGCAGTATTTT. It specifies CATSKGVADTQYF.

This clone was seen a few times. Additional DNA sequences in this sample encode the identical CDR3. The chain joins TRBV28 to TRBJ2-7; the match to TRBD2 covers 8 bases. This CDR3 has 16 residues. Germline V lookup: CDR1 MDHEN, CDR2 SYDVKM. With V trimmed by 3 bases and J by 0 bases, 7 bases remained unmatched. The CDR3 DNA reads TGTGCCAGCAGTTTCAGCCTAGCGGGTCTCTCCTACGAGCAGTACTTC. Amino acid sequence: CASSFSLAGLSYEQYF.

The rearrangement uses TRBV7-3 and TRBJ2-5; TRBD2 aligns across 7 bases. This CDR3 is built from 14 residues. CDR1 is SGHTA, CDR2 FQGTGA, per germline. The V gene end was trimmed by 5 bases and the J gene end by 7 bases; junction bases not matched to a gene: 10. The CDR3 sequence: CASSQTPTGGTQYF. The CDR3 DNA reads TGTGCCAGCAGCCAGACCCCGACGGGGGGGACCCAGTACTTC.

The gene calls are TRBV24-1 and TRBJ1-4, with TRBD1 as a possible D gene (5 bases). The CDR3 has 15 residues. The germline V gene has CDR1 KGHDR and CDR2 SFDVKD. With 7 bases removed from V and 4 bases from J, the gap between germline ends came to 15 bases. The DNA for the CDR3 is TGTGCCACCAGCCTCCGTGGAGGGGTTAATGAAAAACTGTTTTTT. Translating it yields CATSLRGGVNEKLFF.

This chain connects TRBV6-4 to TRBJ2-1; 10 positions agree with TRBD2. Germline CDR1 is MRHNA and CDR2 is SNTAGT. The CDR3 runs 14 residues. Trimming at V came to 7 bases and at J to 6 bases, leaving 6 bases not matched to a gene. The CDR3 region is CASKASGSVNEQFF. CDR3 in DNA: TGTGCCAGCAAAGCTAGCGGGAGCGTCAATGAGCAGTTCTTC.

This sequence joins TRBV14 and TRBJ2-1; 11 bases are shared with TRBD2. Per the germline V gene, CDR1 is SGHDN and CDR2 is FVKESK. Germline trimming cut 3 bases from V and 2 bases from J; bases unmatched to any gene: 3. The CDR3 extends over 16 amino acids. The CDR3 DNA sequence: TGTGCCAGCAGCCAGATGACTAGCGGGGCCTACAATGAGCAGTTCTTC. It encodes CASSQMTSGAYNEQFF.